This T cell receptor (beta chain) was sequenced in a study of T cells after yellow fever vaccination. The wider study: For low cell numbers, libraries were made with SMART-Seq v4 Ultra Low Input. General observations from the study: It was the secondary response that reached its peak faster, day 5 versus 15, but it was weaker. Abundant bulk-derived clonotypes could contaminate FACS-sorted repertoires. Clones from primary vaccination mostly reappeared after the booster (96% CD4, just over 85% CD8).

Each CDR3 protein is one row after TCRdb ran MiXCR on the 5' RACE reads. The data hold about 240,000 distinct CDR3 sequences, with roughly 3.5% observed a single time. This clonotype came up many times. Its specificity is not known. Trimming cost V 6 bases and J 7 bases, with 16 bases left between them. The CDR3 spans 15 residues. The sample consisted of PBMCs, taken 15 days after the yellow fever booster vaccination. The origin of this receptor is a man aged 18 to 29 who received the YFV17D yellow fever vaccine. The genes are TRBV12-3 or TRBV12-4 and TRBJ1-6, with TRBD1 as a possible D gene (5 bases). The CDR3 protein is CASRSETAANSPLHF. CDR3 sequence (DNA): TGTGCCAGCAGGTCCGAGACAGCGGCCAATTCACCCCTCCACTTT.